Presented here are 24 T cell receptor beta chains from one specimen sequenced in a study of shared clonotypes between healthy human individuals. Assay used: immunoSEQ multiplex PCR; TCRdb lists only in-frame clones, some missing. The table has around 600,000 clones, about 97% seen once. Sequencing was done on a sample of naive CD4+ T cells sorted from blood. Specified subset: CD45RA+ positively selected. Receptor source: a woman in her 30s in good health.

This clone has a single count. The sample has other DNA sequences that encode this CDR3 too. CDR3 protein: CASSPSTDTQYF. The DNA for the CDR3 is TGTGCCAGCAGTCCTTCCACAGATACGCAGTATTTT. This chain joins TRBV28 and TRBJ2-3, with no clear D. Germline V gene sequence: CDR1 MDHEN, CDR2 SYDVKM. V shed 5 bases and J shed 2 bases, with 5 bases lying between them. The CDR3 spans 12 residues.

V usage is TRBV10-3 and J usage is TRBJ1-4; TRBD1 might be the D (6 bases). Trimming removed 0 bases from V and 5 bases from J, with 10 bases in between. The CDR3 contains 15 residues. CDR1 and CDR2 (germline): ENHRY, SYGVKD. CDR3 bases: TGTGCCATCAGTGAGTCGGCAGGGGAGAATGAAAAACTGTTTTTT. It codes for CAISESAGENEKLFF.

This CDR3 reads CASSITPTSGGSYEQYF. CDR3 nucleotide sequence: TGTGCCAGTAGTATAACCCCTACTAGCGGGGGATCCTACGAGCAGTACTTC. The rearrangement joins TRBV19 to TRBJ2-7; 11 positions match TRBD2. Unmatched junction bases numbered 7, after V lost 2 bases and J lost 1 base. Germline V gene data show CDR1 as LNHDA and CDR2 as SQIVND (reference sequence). The CDR3 contains 17 residues.

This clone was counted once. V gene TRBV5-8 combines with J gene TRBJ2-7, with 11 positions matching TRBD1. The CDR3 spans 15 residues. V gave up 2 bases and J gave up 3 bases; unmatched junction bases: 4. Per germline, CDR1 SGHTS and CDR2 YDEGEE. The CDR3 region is CASSFGDRGVYEQYF. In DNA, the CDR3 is TGTGCCAGCAGCTTTGGGGACAGGGGGGTCTACGAGCAGTACTTC.

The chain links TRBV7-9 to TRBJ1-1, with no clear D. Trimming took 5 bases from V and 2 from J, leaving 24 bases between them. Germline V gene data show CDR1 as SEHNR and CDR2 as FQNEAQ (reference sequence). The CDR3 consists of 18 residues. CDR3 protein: CASSPSKWPIRSNTEAFF. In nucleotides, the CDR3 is TGTGCCAGCAGCCCGTCTAAATGGCCTATTAGATCCAACACTGAAGCTTTCTTT.

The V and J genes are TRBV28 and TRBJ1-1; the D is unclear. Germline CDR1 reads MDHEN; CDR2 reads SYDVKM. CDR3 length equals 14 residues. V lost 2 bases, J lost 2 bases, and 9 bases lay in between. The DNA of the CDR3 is TGTGCCAGCAGTTTAGTGAGGATTAACACTGAAGCTTTCTTT. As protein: CASSLVRINTEAFF.

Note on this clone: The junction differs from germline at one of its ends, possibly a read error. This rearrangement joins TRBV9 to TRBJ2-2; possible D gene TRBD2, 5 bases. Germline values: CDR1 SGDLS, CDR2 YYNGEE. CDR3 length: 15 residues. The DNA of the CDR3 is TGTGCCAGCAGCGTAGCAGAAACCGAACACCGGGGAGCTGTTTTT. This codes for CASSVAETEHRGAVF.

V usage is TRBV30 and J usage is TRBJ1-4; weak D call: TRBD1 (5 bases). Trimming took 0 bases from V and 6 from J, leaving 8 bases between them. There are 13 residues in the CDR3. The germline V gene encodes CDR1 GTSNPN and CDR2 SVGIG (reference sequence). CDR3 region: CAWSVGADEKLFF. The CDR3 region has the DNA TGTGCCTGGAGTGTCGGGGCGGATGAAAAACTGTTTTTT.

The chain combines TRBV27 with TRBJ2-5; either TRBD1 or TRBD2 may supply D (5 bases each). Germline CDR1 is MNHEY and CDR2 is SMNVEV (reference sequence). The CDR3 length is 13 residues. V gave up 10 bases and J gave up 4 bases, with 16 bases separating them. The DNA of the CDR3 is TGTGCCACCGCAACTGGGGGTCGAGAGACCCAGTACTTC. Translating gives CATATGGRETQYF.

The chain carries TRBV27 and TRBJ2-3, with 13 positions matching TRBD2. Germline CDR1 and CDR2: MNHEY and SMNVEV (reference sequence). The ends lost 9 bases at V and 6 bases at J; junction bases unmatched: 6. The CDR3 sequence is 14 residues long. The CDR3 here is CASQGLAGADTQYF. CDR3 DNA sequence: TGTGCCAGTCAAGGACTAGCGGGAGCGGATACGCAGTATTTT.

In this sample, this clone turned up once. The CDR3 region is CSVGLVAGNPRGQYF. CDR3 coding DNA: TGCAGCGTTGGCTTGGTAGCGGGGAATCCGAGGGGCCAGTACTTC. The chain is built from TRBV29-1 and TRBJ2-5; 8 nucleotides agree with TRBD2. V trimming: 4 bases; J trimming: 10 bases; junction bases outside the gene matches: 17. CDR1 is SQVTM, CDR2 ANQGSEA, per germline. The CDR3 is 15 residues long.

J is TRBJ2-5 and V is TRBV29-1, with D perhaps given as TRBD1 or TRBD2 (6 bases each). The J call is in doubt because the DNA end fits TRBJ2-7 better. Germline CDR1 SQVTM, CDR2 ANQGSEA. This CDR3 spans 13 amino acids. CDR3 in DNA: TGCAGCGTTGTTCAGGGGAGGTCCTACGAGCAGTACTTC. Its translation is CSVVQGRSYEQYF.

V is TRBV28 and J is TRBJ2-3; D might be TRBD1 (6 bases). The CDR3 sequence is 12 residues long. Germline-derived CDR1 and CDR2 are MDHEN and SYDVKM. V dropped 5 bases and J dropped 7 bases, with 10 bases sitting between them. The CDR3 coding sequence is TGTGCCAGCAGTCCCACAGGGCATACGCAGTATTTT. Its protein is CASSPTGHTQYF.

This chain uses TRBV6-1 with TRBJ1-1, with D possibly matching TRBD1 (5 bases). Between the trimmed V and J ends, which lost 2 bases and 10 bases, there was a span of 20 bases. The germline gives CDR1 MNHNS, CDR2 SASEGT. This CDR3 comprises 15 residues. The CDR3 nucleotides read TGTGCCAGCAGTGAAATAGCGGGAGGAGGGGATCTAGCTTTCTTT. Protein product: CASSEIAGGGDLAFF.

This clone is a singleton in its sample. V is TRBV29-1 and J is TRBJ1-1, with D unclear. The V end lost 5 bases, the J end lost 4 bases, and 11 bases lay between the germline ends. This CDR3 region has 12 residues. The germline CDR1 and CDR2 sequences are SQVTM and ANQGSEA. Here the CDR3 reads CSVLGLGTEAFF. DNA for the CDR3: TGCAGCGTTCTGGGGTTGGGCACTGAAGCTTTCTTT.

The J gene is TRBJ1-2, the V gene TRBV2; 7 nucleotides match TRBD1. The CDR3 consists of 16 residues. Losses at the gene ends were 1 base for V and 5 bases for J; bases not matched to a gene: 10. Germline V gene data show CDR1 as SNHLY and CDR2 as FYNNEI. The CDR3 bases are TGTGCCAGCAGTGAAGGGCTAGTACAGGGGTTTTATGGCTACACCTTC. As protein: CASSEGLVQGFYGYTF.

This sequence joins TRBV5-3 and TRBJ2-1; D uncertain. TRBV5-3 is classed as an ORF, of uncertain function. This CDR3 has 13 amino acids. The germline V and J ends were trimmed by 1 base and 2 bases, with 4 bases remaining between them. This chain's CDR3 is CARSLTAYNEQFF. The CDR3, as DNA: TGTGCCAGAAGCTTGACCGCCTACAATGAGCAGTTCTTC.

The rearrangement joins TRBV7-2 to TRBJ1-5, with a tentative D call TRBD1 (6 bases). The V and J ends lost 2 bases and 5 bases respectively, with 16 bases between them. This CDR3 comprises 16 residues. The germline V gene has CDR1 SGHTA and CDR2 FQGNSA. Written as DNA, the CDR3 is TGTGCCAGCAGCTTATTTCATGGGCAGGGGCATCAGCCCCAGCATTTT. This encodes CASSLFHGQGHQPQHF.

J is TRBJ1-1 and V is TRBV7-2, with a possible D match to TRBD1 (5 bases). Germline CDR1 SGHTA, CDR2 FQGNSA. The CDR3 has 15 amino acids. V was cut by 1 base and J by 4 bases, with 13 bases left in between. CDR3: CASSLGWVGGTEAFF. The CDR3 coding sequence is TGTGCCAGCAGCTTAGGTTGGGTTGGGGGCACTGAAGCTTTCTTT.

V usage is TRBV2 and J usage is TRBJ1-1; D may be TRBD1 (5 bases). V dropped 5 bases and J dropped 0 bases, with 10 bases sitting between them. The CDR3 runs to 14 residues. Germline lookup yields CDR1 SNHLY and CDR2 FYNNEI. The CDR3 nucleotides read TGTGCCAGCAGTCTTGGGGCCATGAACACTGAAGCTTTCTTT. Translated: CASSLGAMNTEAFF.

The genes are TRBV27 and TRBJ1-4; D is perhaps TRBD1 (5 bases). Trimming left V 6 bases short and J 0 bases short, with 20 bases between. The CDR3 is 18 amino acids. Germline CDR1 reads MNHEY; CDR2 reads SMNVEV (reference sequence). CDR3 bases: TGTGCCAGCAGGGGGGGTCAAGTCAGGTCCCCAACTAATGAAAAACTGTTTTTT. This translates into CASRGGQVRSPTNEKLFF. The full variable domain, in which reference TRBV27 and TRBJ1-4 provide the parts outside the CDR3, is EAQVTQNPRYLITVTGKKLTVTCSQNMNHEYMSWYRQDPGLGLRQIYYSMNVEVTDKGDVPEGYKVSRKEKRNFPLILESPSPNQTSLYFCASRGGQVRSPTNEKLFFGSGTQLSVL.

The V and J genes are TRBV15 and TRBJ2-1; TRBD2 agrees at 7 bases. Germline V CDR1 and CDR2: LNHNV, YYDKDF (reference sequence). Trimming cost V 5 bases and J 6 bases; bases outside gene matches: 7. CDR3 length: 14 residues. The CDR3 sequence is CATSRVASGNEQFF. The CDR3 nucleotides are TGTGCCACCAGCCGAGTCGCTAGCGGCAATGAGCAGTTCTTC.

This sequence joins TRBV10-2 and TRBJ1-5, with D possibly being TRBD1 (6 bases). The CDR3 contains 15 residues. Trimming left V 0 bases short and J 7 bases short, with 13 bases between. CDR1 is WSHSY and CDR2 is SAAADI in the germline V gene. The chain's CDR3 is CASSESGGSRQPQHF. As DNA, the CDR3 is TGCGCCAGCAGTGAGTCAGGGGGGTCGAGGCAGCCCCAGCATTTT.

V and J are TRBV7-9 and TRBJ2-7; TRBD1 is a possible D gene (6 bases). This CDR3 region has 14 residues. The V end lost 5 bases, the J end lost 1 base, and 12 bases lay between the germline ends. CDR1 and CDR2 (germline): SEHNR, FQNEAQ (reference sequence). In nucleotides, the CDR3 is TGTGCCAGCAGCGCGACGACAGGTTCCTACGAGCAGTACTTC. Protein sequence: CASSATTGSYEQYF.